The present T cell receptor (beta chain) was sequenced within a study of CD8 T cells in ankylosing spondylitis. General observations from the study: Reactive arthritis synovial fluid and blood previously showed some of these motif variants. Disease-associated clones were CD8+ and fairly uncommon in peripheral blood. Matched ankylosing spondylitis synovial fluid reportedly showed significant enrichment of disease-linked clones. Characteristic, it appeared, of ankylosing spondylitis blood was a TCR beta motif of fewer than 10 highly homologous variants.

Many counts were recorded for this clonotype. The antigen is not known. Molecular-barcoded quantitative 5'-RACE produced these TCR beta libraries. TCRdb reprocessed the 5' RACE reads via MiXCR and lists one record per CDR3 protein. The table lists 700,000 to 1,000,000 distinct CDR3 sequences, 12% of them singletons. Germline values: CDR1 SQVTM, CDR2 ANQGSEA. The V end lost 4 bases, the J end lost 5 bases, and 14 bases lay between the germline ends. The CDR3 spans 13 residues. The receptor was isolated from a male donor with ankylosing spondylitis. The V call is TRBV29-1, the J call TRBJ2-5; no clear D gene. The sequencing input was blood, either unsorted or a sorted T cell fraction (not recorded which). The CDR3 DNA reads as TGCAGCGTTGCCCAGGCTGAGTTGGAGACCCAGTACTTC. As protein: CSVAQAELETQYF.